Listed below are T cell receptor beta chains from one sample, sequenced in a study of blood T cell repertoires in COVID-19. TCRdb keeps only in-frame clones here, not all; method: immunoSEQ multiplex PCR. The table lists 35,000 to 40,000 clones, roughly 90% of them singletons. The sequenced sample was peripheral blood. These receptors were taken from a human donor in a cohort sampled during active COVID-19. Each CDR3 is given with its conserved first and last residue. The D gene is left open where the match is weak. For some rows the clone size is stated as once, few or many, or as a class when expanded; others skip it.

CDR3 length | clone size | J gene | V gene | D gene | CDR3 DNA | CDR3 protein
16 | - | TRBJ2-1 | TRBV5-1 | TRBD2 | TGCGCCAGCAGCTTGAAACTGGCTAGCGGGATAGGTGAGCAGTTCTTC | CASSLKLASGIGEQFF
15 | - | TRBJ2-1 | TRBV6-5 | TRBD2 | TGTGCCAGCAGTTACAGGCGGGGGGGCCAGAATGAGCAGTTCTTC | CASSYRRGGQNEQFF
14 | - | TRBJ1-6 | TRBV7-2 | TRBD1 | TGTGCCAGCAGCTCAGGACAGGGGGCTTCACCCCTCCACTTT | CASSSGQGASPLHF
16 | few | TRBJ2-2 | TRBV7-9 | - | TGTGCCAGCAGCGTTGCATCACAGGCGAACACCGGGGAGCTGTTTTTT | CASSVASQANTGELFF
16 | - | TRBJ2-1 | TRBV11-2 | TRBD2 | TGTGCCAGCAGCTTAGGTGGTAGCGGGAGTTGGGATGAGCAGTTCTTC | CASSLGGSGSWDEQFF
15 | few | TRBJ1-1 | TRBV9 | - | TGTGCCAGCAGCGGCTCGCCGGGAAAGAACACTGAAGCTTTCTTT | CASSGSPGKNTEAFF
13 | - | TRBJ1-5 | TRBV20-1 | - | TGCAGTGCTAGTGCAACAGGGTTCCAGCCCCAGCATTTT | CSASATGFQPQHF
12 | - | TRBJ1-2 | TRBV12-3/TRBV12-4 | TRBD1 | TGTGCCAGCAGTCCTGGGACAGGGGACTACACCTTC | CASSPGTGDYTF
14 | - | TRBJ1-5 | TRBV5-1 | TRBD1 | TGCGCCAGCAGCCCGACAGGGGCGGATCAGCCCCAGCATTTT | CASSPTGADQPQHF
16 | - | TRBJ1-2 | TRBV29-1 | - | TGCAGCGTTGACTCGGGTCTTGTGACGGCGCGCTATGGCTACACCTTC | CSVDSGLVTARYGYTF
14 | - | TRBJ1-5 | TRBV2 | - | TGTGCCAGCACCCTAGGTCCACGGGGGGAGCCCCAGCATTTT | CASTLGPRGEPQHF
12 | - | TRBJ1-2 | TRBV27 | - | TGTGCCAGCAGCCCGGGGGGATATGGCTACACCTTC | CASSPGGYGYTF
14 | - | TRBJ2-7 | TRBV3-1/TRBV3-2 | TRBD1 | TGTGCCAGCAGCCGCGGACAGGGGGAGGGCGAGCAGTACTTC | CASSRGQGEGEQYF
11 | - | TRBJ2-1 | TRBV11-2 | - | TGTGCCAGCAGCTCTTATGGGGGGACCTTCTTC | CASSSYGGTFF
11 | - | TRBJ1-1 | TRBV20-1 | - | TGCAGTGCTAGGTCTGACACTGAAGCTTTCTTT | CSARSDTEAFF
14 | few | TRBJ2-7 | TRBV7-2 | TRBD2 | TGTGCCAGCAGCGCTGGGACTAGAGGTATCGAGCAGTACTTC | CASSAGTRGIEQYF
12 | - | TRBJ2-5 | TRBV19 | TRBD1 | TGTGCCAGTAGTCGACAGGGGGAGACCCAGTACTTC | CASSRQGETQYF
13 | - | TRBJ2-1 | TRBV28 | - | TGTGCCAGCAGCATTGACAGAGGCAATGAGCAGTTCTTC | CASSIDRGNEQFF
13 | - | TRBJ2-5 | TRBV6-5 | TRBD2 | TGTGCCAGCATCGCTAGCGGGGGGGAGACCCAGTACTTC | CASIASGGETQYF
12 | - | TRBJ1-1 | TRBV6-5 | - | TGTGCCAGCAGTCCCACAGGGTGGTTCGCTTTCTTT | CASSPTGWFAFF
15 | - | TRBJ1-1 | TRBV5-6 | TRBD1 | TGTGCCAGCAGCTTTCCCCAGGGGGCGCGGACTGAAGCTTTCTTT | CASSFPQGARTEAFF
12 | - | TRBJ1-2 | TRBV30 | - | TGTGCCTGGAGTAGTGTGTTCGGTGGCTACACCTTC | CAWSSVFGGYTF
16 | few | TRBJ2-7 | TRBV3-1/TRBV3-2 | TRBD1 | TGTGCCAGCAGCCAAACCACCGGGACAGGGAACTACGAGCAGTACTTC | CASSQTTGTGNYEQYF
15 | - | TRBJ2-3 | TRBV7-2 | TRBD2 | TGTGCCAGCAGCTCCCGGACTAGCTGGTTGGATACGCAGTATTTT | CASSSRTSWLDTQYF
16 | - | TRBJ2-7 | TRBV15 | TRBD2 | TGTGCCACCAGCAGAGATGGGGGGGGAGGCTCCTACGAGCAGTACTTC | CATSRDGGGGSYEQYF
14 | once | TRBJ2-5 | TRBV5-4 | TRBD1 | TGTGCCAGCAGCCACGACAGGGTCCAAGAGACCCAGTACTTC | CASSHDRVQETQYF
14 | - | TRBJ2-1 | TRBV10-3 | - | TGTGCCATCAGTGAGGGGAGCTCCTACAATGAGCAGTTCTTC | CAISEGSSYNEQFF
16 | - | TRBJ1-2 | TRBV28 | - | TGTGCCAGCAGTTCTACTCAACCCGACAGTAACTATGGCTACACCTTC | CASSSTQPDSNYGYTF
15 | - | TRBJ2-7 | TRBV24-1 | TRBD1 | TGTGCCACCAGTGATCCCGGACAGGGGGACTACGAGCAGTACTTC | CATSDPGQGDYEQYF
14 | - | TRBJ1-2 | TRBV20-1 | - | TGCAGTGCTAGTACCCAGGGCCTCGACTATGGCTACACCTTC | CSASTQGLDYGYTF
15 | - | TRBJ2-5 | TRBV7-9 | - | TGTGCCAGCAGCTTATCCGGCGGATTCCAAGAGACCCAGTACTTC | CASSLSGGFQETQYF
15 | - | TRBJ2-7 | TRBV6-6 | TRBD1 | TGTGCCAGCAGCACTCAGGGACAGGGACGGGACGAGCAGTACTTC | CASSTQGQGRDEQYF
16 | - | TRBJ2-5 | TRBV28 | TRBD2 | TGTGCCAGCAGTTACGGACTAGCGGGAGTCCGAGAGACCCAGTACTTC | CASSYGLAGVRETQYF
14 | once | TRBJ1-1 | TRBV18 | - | TGTGCCAGCTCACCAGTAAGGGAGGGGACTGAAGCTTTCTTT | CASSPVREGTEAFF
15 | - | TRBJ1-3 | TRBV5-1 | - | TGCGCCAGCAGCTTGAACAGGGCCTCTGGAAACACCATATATTTT | CASSLNRASGNTIYF
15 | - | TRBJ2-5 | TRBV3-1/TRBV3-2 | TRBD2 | TGTGCCAGCAGCCCGAGCCGGGGGGTGGTTGAGACCCAGTACTTC | CASSPSRGVVETQYF
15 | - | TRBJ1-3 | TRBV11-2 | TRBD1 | TGTGCCAGCAGCTCTATCACAGGGGGTGGAAACACCATATATTTT | CASSSITGGGNTIYF
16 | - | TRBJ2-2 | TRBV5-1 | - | TGCGCCAGCAGCTTTGAAAGAGGGCAAGGCACCGGGGAGCTGTTTTTT | CASSFERGQGTGELFF
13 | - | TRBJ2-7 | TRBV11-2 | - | TGTGCCAGCAGCGAAAACAGGGTCTACGAGCAGTACTTC | CASSENRVYEQYF
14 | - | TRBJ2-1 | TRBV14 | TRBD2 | TGTGCCAGCAGCTACAACGCGGCGGGAGGGCCTGAGTTCTTC | CASSYNAAGGPEFF
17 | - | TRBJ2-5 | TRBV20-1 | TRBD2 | TGCAGTGCTAGTCTGGGGCTAGCGGGGGGGGAACAAGAGACCCAGTACTTC | CSASLGLAGGEQETQYF
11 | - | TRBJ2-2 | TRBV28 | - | TGTGCCAGCAGTTCTTCTGGGGAGCTGTTTTTT | CASSSSGELFF
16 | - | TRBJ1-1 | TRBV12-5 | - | TGTGCTAGTGGTTTGCCCGACCGGGCCGGGGGGACTGAAGCTTTCTTT | CASGLPDRAGGTEAFF
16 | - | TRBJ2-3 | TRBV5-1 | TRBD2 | TGCGCCAGCAGCTGGGGGACTAGCGGGAGAATAGATACGCAGTATTTT | CASSWGTSGRIDTQYF
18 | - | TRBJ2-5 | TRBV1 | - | TGCACCAGCAGCCCGAGGACTAGCGGGAGGAGAAGTGGTGAGACCCAGTACTTC | CTSSPRTSGRRSGETQYF
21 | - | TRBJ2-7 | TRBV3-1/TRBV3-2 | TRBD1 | TGTGCCAGCAGATTTGGGACAGGGGTGTCCGAAGGTAACCCTAGAAGCTACGAGCAGTACTTC | CASRFGTGVSEGNPRSYEQYF
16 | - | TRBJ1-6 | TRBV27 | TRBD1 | TGTGCCAGCATTGGACAGGAAAGCTCCTATAATTCACCCCTCCACTTT | CASIGQESSYNSPLHF
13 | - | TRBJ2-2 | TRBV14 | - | TGTGCCAGCAGCTACTCTCATCCCGGGGAGCTGTTTTTT | CASSYSHPGELFF
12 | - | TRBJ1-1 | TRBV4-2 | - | TGTGCCAGCTCCTCGGGGGAGACCGAAGCTTTCTTT | CASSSGETEAFF
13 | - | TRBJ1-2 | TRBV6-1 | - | TGTGCCAGCAGTGAGTGGGGGCACTATGGCTACACCTTC | CASSEWGHYGYTF
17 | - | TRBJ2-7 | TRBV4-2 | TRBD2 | TGTGCCAGCAGCCAAGTGGGAGCGGGGGGCAACTCCTACGAGCAGTACTTC | CASSQVGAGGNSYEQYF
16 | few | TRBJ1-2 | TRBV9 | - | TGTGCCAGCAGCGCTGGGCCTCAGACAGTCAACTATGGCTACACCTTC | CASSAGPQTVNYGYTF
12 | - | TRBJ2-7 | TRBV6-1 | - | TGTGCCAGCAGTGAACTTGACAGAATACAGTACTTC | CASSELDRIQYF
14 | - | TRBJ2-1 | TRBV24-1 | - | TGTGCCACCAGTGATGCCAGCTCCTACAATGAGCAGTTCTTC | CATSDASSYNEQFF